This T cell receptor (beta chain) comes out of a study of immune characterization of retroperitoneal liposarcoma. TCRdb reanalysed the PCR reads using MiXCR and keeps one entry per CDR3 protein. Seen here are under 11,000 distinct CDR3 sequences, approximately 30% observed once, and the top ten hold about 7.8%. This CDR3 region has 13 residues. V was shortened by 10 bases and J by 7 bases, with 19 bases between the two germline ends. The chain has TRBV12-3 or TRBV12-4 and TRBJ1-2; the D is unclear. This clonotype was obtained from a male donor with retroperitoneal liposarcoma. Sample: tumor tissue. This CDR3 reads CAIKLSAVSGYTF. The CDR3 DNA is TGTGCCATTAAATTGTCAGCGGTCTCTGGCTACACCTTC.